A selection of T cell receptor beta chains follows, all from one sample in a study of blood T cell repertoires in COVID-19. Sequencing used immunoSEQ multiplex PCR; TCRdb keeps in-frame clones, though not all of them. This table has 160,000 or so clones, 70% to 90% appearing once. The specimen was peripheral blood. All receptors come from a woman between 45 and 60 years old with COVID-19, enrolled during active disease. CDR3s include the opening cysteine and the closing phenylalanine or tryptophan. Fields, in order: V gene, CDR3 protein.

v_gene: TRBV20-1
CDR3aa: CSAARRGDQYF

v_gene: TRBV4-3
CDR3aa: CASSAGLAEYTDTQYF

v_gene: TRBV25-1
CDR3aa: CASSYSGGAENEQFF

v_gene: TRBV6-5
CDR3aa: CASRLDTGVTDTQYF

v_gene: TRBV28
CDR3aa: CASSSGTQETQYF

v_gene: TRBV6-5
CDR3aa: CASSYSAGLAGEQYF

v_gene: TRBV19
CDR3aa: CASSIGRGTSGYNEQFF

v_gene: TRBV9
CDR3aa: CASMSSGGPGELFF

v_gene: TRBV4-2
CDR3aa: CASSQDRGLLYGYTF

v_gene: TRBV6-5
CDR3aa: CASSATGTVTEAFF

v_gene: TRBV7-9
CDR3aa: CASSSDRRTAGEAFF